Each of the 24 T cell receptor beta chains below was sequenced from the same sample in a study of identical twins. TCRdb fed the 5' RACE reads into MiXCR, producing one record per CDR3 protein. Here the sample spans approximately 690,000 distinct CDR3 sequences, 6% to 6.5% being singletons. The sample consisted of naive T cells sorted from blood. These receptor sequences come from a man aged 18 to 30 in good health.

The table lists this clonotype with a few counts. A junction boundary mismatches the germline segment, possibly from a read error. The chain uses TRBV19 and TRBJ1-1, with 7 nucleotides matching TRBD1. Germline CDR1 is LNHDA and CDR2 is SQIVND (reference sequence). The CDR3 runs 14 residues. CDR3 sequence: CASSLDRVGGEAFF. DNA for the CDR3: TGTGCCAGTAGTTTAGACAGGGTAGGGGGTGAAGCTTTCTTT. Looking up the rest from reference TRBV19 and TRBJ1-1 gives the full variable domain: DGGITQSPKYLFRKEGQNVTLSCEQNLNHDAMYWYRQDPGQGLRLIYYSQIVNDFQKGDIAEGYSVSREKKESFPLTVTSAQKNPTAFYLCASSLDRVGGEAFFGQGTRLTVV.

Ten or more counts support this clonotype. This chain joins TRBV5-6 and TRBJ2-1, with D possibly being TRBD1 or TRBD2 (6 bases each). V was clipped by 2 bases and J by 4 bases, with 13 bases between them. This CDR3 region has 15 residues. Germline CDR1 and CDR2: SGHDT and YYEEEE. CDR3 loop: CASSFGGGQYNEQFF. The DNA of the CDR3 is TGTGCCAGCAGCTTCGGTGGGGGGCAGTACAATGAGCAGTTCTTC.

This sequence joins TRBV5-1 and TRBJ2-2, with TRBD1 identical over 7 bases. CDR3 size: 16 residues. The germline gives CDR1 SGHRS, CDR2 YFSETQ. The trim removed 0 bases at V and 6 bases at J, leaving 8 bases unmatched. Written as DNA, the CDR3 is TGCGCCAGCAGCTTGGCCCGACAGGGAAGCCCCGGGGAGCTGTTTTTT. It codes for CASSLARQGSPGELFF.

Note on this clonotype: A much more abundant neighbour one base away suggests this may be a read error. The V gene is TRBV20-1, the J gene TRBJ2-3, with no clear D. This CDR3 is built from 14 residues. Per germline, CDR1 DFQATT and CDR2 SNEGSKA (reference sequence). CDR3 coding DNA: TGCAGTGCTAGAGGCCAGGATTACACAGATACGCAGTTTTTT. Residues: CSARGQDYTDTQFF.

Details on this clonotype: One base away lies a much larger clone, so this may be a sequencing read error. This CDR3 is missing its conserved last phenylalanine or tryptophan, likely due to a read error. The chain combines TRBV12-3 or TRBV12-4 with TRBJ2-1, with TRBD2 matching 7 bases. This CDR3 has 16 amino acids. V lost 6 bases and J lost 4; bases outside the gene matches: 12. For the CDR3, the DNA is TGTGCCAGCAGCTATAAGCGGGGTCGGGGGTACAATGAGCAGTTCTTA. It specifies CASSYKRGRGYNEQFL.

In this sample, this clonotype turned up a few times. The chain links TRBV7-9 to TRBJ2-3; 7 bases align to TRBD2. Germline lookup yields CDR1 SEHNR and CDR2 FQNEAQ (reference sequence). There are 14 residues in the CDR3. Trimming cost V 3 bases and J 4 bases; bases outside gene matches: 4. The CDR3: CASSLSGNADTQYF. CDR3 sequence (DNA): TGTGCCAGCAGCTTGAGCGGGAACGCAGATACGCAGTATTTT.

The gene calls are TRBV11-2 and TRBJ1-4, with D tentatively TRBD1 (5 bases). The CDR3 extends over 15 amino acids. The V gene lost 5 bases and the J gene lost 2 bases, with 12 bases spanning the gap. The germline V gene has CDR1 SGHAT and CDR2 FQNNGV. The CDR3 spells CASSPGLSTNEKLFF. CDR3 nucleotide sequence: TGTGCCAGCAGCCCAGGGTTGTCGACTAATGAAAAACTGTTTTTT.

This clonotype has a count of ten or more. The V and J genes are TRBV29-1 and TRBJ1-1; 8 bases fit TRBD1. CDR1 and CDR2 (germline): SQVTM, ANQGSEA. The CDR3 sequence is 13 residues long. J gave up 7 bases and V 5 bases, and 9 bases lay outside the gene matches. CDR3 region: CSVLGQGKGEAFF. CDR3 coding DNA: TGCAGCGTTCTCGGACAGGGTAAGGGTGAAGCTTTCTTT.

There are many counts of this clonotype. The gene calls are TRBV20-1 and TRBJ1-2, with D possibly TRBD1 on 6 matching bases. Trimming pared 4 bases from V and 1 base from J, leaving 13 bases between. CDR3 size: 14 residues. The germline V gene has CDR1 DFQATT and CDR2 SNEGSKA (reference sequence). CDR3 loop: CSAIPTGHNYGYTF. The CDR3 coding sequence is TGCAGTGCTATCCCGACAGGCCATAACTATGGCTACACCTTC.

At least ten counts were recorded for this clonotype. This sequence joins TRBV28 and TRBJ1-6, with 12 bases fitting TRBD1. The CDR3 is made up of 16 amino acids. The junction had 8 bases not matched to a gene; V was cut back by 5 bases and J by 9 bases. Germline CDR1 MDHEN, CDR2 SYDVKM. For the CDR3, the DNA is TGTGCCAGCAGTACCACCCCGGGACAGGGGGCTTCACCCCTCCACTTT. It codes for CASSTTPGQGASPLHF.

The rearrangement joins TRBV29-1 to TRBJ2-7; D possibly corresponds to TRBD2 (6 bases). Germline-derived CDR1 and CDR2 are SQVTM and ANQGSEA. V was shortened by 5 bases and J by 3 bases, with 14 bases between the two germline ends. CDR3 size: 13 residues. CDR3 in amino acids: CSVLVSGNYEQYF. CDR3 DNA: TGCAGCGTTCTGGTTAGCGGCAACTACGAGCAGTACTTC.

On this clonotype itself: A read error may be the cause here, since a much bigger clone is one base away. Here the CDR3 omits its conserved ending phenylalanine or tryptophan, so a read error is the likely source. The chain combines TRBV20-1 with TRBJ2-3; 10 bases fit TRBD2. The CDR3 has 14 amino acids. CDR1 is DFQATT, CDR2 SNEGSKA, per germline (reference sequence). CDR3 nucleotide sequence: TGCAGCTCATCCGGGACTAGCGAAACAGATACGCAGTATATT. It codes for CSSSGTSETDTQYI.

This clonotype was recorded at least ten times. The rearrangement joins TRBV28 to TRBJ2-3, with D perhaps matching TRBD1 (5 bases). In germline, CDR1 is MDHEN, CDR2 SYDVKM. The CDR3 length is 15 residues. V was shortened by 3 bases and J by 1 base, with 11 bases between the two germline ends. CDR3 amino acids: CASSFRQPRTDTQYF. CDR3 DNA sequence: TGTGCCAGCAGTTTCCGACAGCCCCGCACAGATACGCAGTATTTT.

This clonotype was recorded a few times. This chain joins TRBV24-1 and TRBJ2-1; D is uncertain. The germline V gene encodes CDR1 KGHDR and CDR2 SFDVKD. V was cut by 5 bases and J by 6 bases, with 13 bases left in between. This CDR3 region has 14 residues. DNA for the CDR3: TGTGCCACCAGTGGAAGCTCGCAACGCAATGAGCAGTTCTTC. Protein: CATSGSSQRNEQFF.

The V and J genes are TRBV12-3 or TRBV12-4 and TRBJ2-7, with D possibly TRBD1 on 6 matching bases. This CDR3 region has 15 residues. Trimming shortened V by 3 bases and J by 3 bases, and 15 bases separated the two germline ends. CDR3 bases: TGTGCCAGCAGTTTGGCTACGACAGGATTCTACGAGCAGTACTTC. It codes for CASSLATTGFYEQYF.

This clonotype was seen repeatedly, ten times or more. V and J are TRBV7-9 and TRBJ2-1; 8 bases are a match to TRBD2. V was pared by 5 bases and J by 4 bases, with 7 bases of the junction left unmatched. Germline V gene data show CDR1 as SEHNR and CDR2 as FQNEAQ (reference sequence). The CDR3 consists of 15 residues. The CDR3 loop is CASSIIAGGYNEQFF. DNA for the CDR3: TGTGCCAGCAGCATAATTGCGGGAGGTTACAATGAGCAGTTCTTC.

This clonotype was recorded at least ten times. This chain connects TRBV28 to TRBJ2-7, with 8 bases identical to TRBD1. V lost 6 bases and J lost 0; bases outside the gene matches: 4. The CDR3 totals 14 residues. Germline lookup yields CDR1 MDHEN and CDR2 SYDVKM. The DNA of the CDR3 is TGTGCCAGCAGCCAGGGGGCCCTCTCCTACGAGCAGTACTTC. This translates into CASSQGALSYEQYF.

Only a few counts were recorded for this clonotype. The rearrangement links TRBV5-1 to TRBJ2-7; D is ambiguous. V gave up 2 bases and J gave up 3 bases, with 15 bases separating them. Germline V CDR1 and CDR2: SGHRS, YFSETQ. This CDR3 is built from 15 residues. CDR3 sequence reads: CASSFMNLPFYEQYF. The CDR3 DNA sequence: TGCGCCAGCAGCTTTATGAACCTCCCCTTCTACGAGCAGTACTTC.

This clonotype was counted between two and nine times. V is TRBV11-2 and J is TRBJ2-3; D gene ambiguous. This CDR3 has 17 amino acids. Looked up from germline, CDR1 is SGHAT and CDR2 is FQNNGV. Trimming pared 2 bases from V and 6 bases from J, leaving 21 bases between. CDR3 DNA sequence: TGTGCCAGCAGCTTAACTCTCCGGGTCGCGGCTAGGGATACGCAGTATTTT. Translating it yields CASSLTLRVAARDTQYF.

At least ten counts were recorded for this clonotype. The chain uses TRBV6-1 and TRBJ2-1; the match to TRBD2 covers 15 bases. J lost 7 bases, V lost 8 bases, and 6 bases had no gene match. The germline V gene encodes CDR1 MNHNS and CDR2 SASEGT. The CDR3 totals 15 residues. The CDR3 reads CASRHGTSGRNEQFF. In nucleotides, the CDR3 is TGTGCCAGCCGACACGGGACTAGCGGGAGGAATGAGCAGTTCTTC.

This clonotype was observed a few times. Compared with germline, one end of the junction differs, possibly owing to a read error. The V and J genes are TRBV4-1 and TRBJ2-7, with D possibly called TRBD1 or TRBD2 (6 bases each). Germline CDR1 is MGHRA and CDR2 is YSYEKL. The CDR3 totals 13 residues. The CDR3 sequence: CASSPGGGRNADF. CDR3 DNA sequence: TGCGCCAGCAGCCCCGGAGGGGGGCGGAACGCTGACTTC.

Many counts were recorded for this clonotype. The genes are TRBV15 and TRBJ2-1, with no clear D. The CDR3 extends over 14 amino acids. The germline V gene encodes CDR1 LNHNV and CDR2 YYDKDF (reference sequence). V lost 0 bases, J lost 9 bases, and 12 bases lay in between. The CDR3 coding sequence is TGTGCCACCAGCAGAGATCAGGCTAGACTTGAGCAGTTCTTC. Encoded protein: CATSRDQARLEQFF.

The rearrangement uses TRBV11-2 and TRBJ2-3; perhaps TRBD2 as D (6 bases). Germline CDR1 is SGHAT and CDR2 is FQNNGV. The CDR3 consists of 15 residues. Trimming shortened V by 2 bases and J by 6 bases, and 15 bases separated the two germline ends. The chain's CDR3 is CASSLSGTAMDTQYF. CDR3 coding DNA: TGTGCCAGCAGCTTATCCGGGACTGCGATGGATACGCAGTATTTT.

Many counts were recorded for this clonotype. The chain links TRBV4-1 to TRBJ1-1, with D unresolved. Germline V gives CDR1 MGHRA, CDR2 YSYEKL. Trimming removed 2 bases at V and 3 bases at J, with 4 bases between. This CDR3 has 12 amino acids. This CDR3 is CASSQPYTEAFF. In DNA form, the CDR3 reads TGCGCCAGCAGCCAACCTTACACTGAAGCTTTCTTT.